This record looks at one T cell receptor beta chain sequence and its context. The CDR3 is 15 amino acids. CDR1 is SGHRS and CDR2 is YFSETQ in the germline V gene. V shed 3 bases and J 6 bases; nucleotides not matched to a gene: 7. The sample is drawn from a study of blood T cell repertoires in COVID-19. Study in general: Acute and convalescent COVID-19 specimens originated in the United States, Italy and Spain. The cDNA or gDNA used as material had been derived from T cells, B-cell-depleted T cells, or PBMCs.

The authors' processing: Cell counts per sample came from amplifying reference gene primers. The method was immunoSEQ multiplex PCR; TCRdb's version includes in-frame clones alone and lacks a portion of them. The D gene and trimming were derived from the DNA, and the V and J assignments and clone size from that table. The sample shows under 500,000 clones, around nine tenths of them seen only once. V gene TRBV5-1 combines with J gene TRBJ2-1, with 9 nucleotides matching TRBD1. The sequenced material came from peripheral blood. The sequence was obtained from a woman in her 30s with acute or convalescent COVID-19. This chain's CDR3 is CASSSDRGSFNEQFF. DNA of the CDR3: TGCGCCAGCAGCTCTGACAGGGGGTCGTTCAATGAGCAGTTCTTC.